A selection of T cell receptor beta chains follows, all from one sample in a study of blood T cell repertoires in COVID-19. The repertoire was sequenced with immunoSEQ multiplex PCR; TCRdb's copy has only in-frame clones and lacks some. The data show hundreds of thousands of clones, roughly 80% seen once. Sequencing used peripheral blood. The receptor source for this set is an older man with acute or convalescent COVID-19. CDR3s include the opening cysteine and the closing phenylalanine or tryptophan. The order of the fields is clone size, J gene, D gene, V gene, CDR3 DNA, CDR3 protein. A D gene is named only where the DNA matches it firmly. Rows give clone size only sometimes, using once, few, many, or a class for an expanded clone.

. TRBJ1-6 . TRBV18 TGTGCCAGCTCACCACTACCCAGGGTCCGCGGGACGGATCATGATTCACCCCTCCACTTT CASSPLPRVRGTDHDSPLHF
. TRBJ1-5 TRBD1 TRBV2 TGTGCCAGCAGTCGACAGGGGGGCAATCAGCCCCAGCATTTT CASSRQGGNQPQHF
. TRBJ2-3 TRBD2 TRBV7-2 TGTGCCAGCAGGCTGACTAGCGGGATTGGCACAGATACGCAGTATTTT CASRLTSGIGTDTQYF
few TRBJ2-1 TRBD2 TRBV9 TGTGCCAGCAGCGTAGCGGGCGGGAGGACCTACAATGAGCAGTTCTTC CASSVAGGRTYNEQFF
. TRBJ1-2 . TRBV12-3/TRBV12-4 TGTGCCATCCGGGAGTTCTATGGCTACACCTTC CAIREFYGYTF
. TRBJ2-3 . TRBV5-1 TGCGCCAGCAGCTTGGCACTGAAGACAGATACGCAGTATTTT CASSLALKTDTQYF
. TRBJ1-5 . TRBV7-9 TGTGCCAGCAGCTTAGACTCTCACAATCAGCCCCAGCATTTT CASSLDSHNQPQHF
. TRBJ1-2 TRBD1 TRBV19 TGTGCCAGTAGGCCCGACAGGGTTGAGTTCTCTGGCTACACCTTC CASRPDRVEFSGYTF
. TRBJ2-7 . TRBV7-2 TGTGCCAGCAGTCCAACAGGGAACTACGAGCAGTACTTC CASSPTGNYEQYF
. TRBJ1-1 . TRBV29-1 TGCAGCGTTCTCGGAGCGAACACTGAAGCTTTCTTT CSVLGANTEAFF
few TRBJ1-5 . TRBV6-1 TGTGCCAGCAGTGAAAACAGTAGCAATCAGCCCCAGCATTTT CASSENSSNQPQHF
. TRBJ2-7 TRBD2 TRBV5-1 TGCGCCAGCAGCTTTGACGGGACTAGCGACTACGAGCAGTACTTC CASSFDGTSDYEQYF
. TRBJ1-2 . TRBV10-2 TGCGCCAGCAGTGAGGGCTTAGGCGGTAACTATGGCTACACCTTC CASSEGLGGNYGYTF
few TRBJ2-7 . TRBV6-5 TGTGCCAGTCAAGACAGGCGCGGCTACGAGCAGTACTTC CASQDRRGYEQYF
. TRBJ2-7 . TRBV28 TGTGCCAGCAGTCGCCTACGTTACGAGCAGTACTTC CASSRLRYEQYF
. TRBJ2-1 TRBD2 TRBV19 TGTGCCAGCCGGGGGGGGACTAGCGGGAGGTTCTCCTACAATGAGCAGTTCTTC CASRGGTSGRFSYNEQFF
. TRBJ1-6 . TRBV7-2 TGTGCCAGCAGCTACGCGGGGCACGTATTAGGGACACCCCTCCACTTT CASSYAGHVLGTPLHF
. TRBJ1-5 . TRBV24-1 TGTGCCACCAGTGCAGGGAAGGTAGGCAATCAGCCCCAGCATTTT CATSAGKVGNQPQHF
. TRBJ1-6 . TRBV25-1 TGTGCCAGCAGTGCGACAGTCTATAATTCACCCCTCCACTTT CASSATVYNSPLHF
. TRBJ1-4 . TRBV5-1 TGCGCCAGCAGCTCGGCCCAGGGAGGAGAAAAACTGTTTTTT CASSSAQGGEKLFF
. TRBJ2-2 . TRBV27 TGTGCCAGCAGTTTGACTAGATTAGGGGGGGAGCTGTTTTTT CASSLTRLGGELFF
. TRBJ1-2 . TRBV6-2/TRBV6-3 TGTGCCAGCAGCCGCCGGGGAGGCCATGGCTACACCTTC CASSRRGGHGYTF
once TRBJ2-1 TRBD2 TRBV19 TGTGCCAGTGGAAGGACTAGCCCGTTGGATAGTGAGCAGTTCTTC CASGRTSPLDSEQFF
. TRBJ2-2 . TRBV2 TGTGCCAGCAGTGACGGGGTAGTCAGGGAGCTGTTTTTT CASSDGVVRELFF
. TRBJ2-3 TRBD2 TRBV7-2 TGTGCCAGCAGCCCTAGCTGGGCGGGAGGGCCAGATACGCAGTATTTT CASSPSWAGGPDTQYF
. TRBJ2-5 . TRBV28 TGTGGATCATTACCGCGCGGGGGCGCAGAGACCCAGTACTTC CGSLPRGGAETQYF
. TRBJ2-3 . TRBV28 TGTGCCAGCAGTTTATACTCACGAAACACAGATACGCAGTATTTT CASSLYSRNTDTQYF
few TRBJ1-4 . TRBV14 TGTGCCAGCAGCCCCAGGGAAACTAATGAAAAACTGTTTTTT CASSPRETNEKLFF
. TRBJ1-5 TRBD1 TRBV4-1 TGCGCCAGCAGCCAAGTTCAAAGGACAGGGGGCAATCAGCCCCAGCATTTT CASSQVQRTGGNQPQHF
few TRBJ2-1 TRBD2 TRBV3-1/TRBV3-2 TGTGCCAGCAGCCAAGATACTTGGCGGCTGGGGGGGAATGAGCAGTTCTTC CASSQDTWRLGGNEQFF
. TRBJ1-1 . TRBV6-5 TGTGCCAGCAGCCTAAAGCGGGCTGGCACTGAAGCTTTCTTT CASSLKRAGTEAFF
. TRBJ2-7 . TRBV6-1 TGTGCCAGCAGTGAAGCTGGGACATGGGGCGAGCAGTACTTC CASSEAGTWGEQYF
medium-sized TRBJ2-4 . TRBV2 TGTGCCAGCAGTTATGACAGAGGAAACATTCAGTACTTC CASSYDRGNIQYF
. TRBJ1-2 TRBD1 TRBV3-1/TRBV3-2 TGTGCCAGCAGCCCAACGGGACAGACTAACTATGGCTACACCTTC CASSPTGQTNYGYTF
. TRBJ1-4 TRBD1 TRBV7-9 TGTGCCAGCAGCCGGGGACAGGGCCGGGAGTTGAATGAAAAACTGTTTTTT CASSRGQGRELNEKLFF
. TRBJ1-4 . TRBV9 TGTGCCAGCAGCGTAGCTCCAGGGCCAAATGAAAAACTGTTTTTT CASSVAPGPNEKLFF
. TRBJ1-3 . TRBV23-1 TGCGCCAGCAGTCAATCGACAGGCCGCTCTGGAAACACCATATATTTT CASSQSTGRSGNTIYF
. TRBJ2-3 TRBD1 TRBV24-1 TGTGCCACCAGTGATTCAGGACAGGTTACAGATACGCAGTATTTT CATSDSGQVTDTQYF
few TRBJ2-1 . TRBV9 TGTGCCAGCAGCGTATCCAGTTCTGGGTACAGCTCCTACAATGAGCAGTTCTTC CASSVSSSGYSSYNEQFF
. TRBJ1-2 . TRBV12-5 TGTGCTAGTGGTTCCAGGGTTTTTGGCTACACCTTC CASGSRVFGYTF
. TRBJ1-5 TRBD1 TRBV5-1 TGCGCCAGCAGCCAGGGACAGGGGGTCGGGCCCCAGCATTTT CASSQGQGVGPQHF
. TRBJ1-1 TRBD1 TRBV5-1 TGCGCCAGCAGCTCGGGCCCGGGACAGGGGATTTGGGCTTTCTTT CASSSGPGQGIWAFF
. TRBJ1-2 TRBD1 TRBV5-6 TGTGCCAGCAGCTTGTTTCTTCATGGAGGGGGCGCCTTGGGTGGCTACACCTTC CASSLFLHGGGALGGYTF
. TRBJ1-1 . TRBV7-3 TGTGCCAGCAGCCCCCAGGGGAACACTGAAGCTTTCTTT CASSPQGNTEAFF
. TRBJ2-1 TRBD2 TRBV20-1 TGCAGTGCTAGTCTCGCGGGGGGGCCGTATGAGCAGTTCTTC CSASLAGGPYEQFF
. TRBJ1-2 . TRBV2 TGTGCCAGCAGTGAGGTGGGGGCCTATGGCTACACCTTC CASSEVGAYGYTF
. TRBJ1-2 . TRBV9 TGTGCCAGCAGCGTAACGGGAGTCCCTTATGGCTACACCTTC CASSVTGVPYGYTF
. TRBJ2-2 . TRBV2 TGTGCCAGCAGTCAGGGGAGCACCGGGGAGCTGTTTTTT CASSQGSTGELFF
. TRBJ2-1 TRBD2 TRBV9 TGTGCCAGCACCCGGACTAGCGGGGACCTTAGTGAGCAGTTCTTC CASTRTSGDLSEQFF
. TRBJ1-2 TRBD1 TRBV19 TGTGCCAGTAGTATTATACAGGGGGCCAGAGGCTACACCTTC CASSIIQGARGYTF
. TRBJ1-6 . TRBV10-3 TGTGCCATCAGTGACGCGGGGGGGTTACAGAATTCACCCCTCCACTTT CAISDAGGLQNSPLHF
. TRBJ1-5 . TRBV21-1 TGTGCCAGCAGCAAAGGTGAAGAGTATAGCAATCAGCCCCAGCATTTT CASSKGEEYSNQPQHF
. TRBJ1-2 TRBD1 TRBV7-9 TGTGCCAGCAGCTTGGGACAGCGCTATGGCTACACCTTC CASSLGQRYGYTF